This T cell receptor beta chain was captured by sequencing in a study of T-cell memory formation after mild COVID-19. V was clipped by 4 bases and J by 5 bases; unmatched bases: 10. Germline-derived CDR1 and CDR2 are SGHRS and YFSETQ. This CDR3 has 16 amino acids. TCRdb re-called the 5' RACE reads with MiXCR, one entry per CDR3 protein. The sample has 290,000 or so distinct CDR3 sequences, approximately 20% seen once. This clonotype was seen only a few times. The sequenced sample consisted of PBMCs or a T cell subset sorted from them (not recorded which). The sequence derives from a man younger than 35 who had mild COVID-19 (a few samples of this study predate the infection). Cell type and time point are not known. The chain links TRBV5-1 to TRBJ2-5; 11 nucleotides align to TRBD2. CDR3 sequence (DNA): TGCGCCAGCAGCATGACTAGCGGGAACGGGCGGGAGACCCAGTACTTC. Translation: CASSMTSGNGRETQYF.